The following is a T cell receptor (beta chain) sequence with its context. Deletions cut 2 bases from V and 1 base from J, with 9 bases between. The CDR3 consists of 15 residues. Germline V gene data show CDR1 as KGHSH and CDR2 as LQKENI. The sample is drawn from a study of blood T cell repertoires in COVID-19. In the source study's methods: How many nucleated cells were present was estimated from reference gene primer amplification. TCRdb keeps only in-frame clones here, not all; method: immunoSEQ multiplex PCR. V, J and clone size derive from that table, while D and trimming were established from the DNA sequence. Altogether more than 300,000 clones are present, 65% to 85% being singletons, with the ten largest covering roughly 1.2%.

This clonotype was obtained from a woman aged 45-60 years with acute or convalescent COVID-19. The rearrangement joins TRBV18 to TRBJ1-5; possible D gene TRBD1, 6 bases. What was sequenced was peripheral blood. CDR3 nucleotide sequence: TGTGCCAGCTCACCAAACAGGGAGAGCAATCAGCCCCAGCATTTT. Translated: CASSPNRESNQPQHF.